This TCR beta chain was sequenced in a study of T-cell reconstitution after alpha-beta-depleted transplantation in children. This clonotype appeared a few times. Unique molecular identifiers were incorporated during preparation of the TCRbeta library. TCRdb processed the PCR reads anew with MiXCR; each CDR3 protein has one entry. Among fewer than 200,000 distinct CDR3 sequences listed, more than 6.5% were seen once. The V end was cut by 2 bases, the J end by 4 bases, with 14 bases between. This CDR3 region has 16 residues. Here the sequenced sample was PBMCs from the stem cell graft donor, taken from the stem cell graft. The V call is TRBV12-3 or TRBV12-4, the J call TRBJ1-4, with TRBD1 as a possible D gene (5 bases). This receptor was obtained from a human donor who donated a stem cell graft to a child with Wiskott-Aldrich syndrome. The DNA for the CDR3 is TGTGCCAGCAGTTTATCCGGGGGACGCCTTAATGAAAAACTGTTTTTT. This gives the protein CASSLSGGRLNEKLFF.